This T cell receptor (beta chain) originates from a study of cytomegalovirus exposure and HLA in healthy donors. Study-wide findings and caveats: It emerged from a later analysis that several of the most significant clusters appeared to be linked to common viral pathogens. Per published reports, the classifier diagnosed cytomegalovirus status with high specificity and sensitivity.

This clone was recorded a few times. The antigen is unknown. PCR involved 60 Vbeta and 13 Jbeta primers. Only in-frame clones appear in the TCRdb table, and some are missing; sequencing was by immunoSEQ multiplex PCR. The table shows some 69,000 clones, with 65% to 85% occurring only once. The CDR3 sequence is 18 residues long. Germline values: CDR1 LGHNA, CDR2 YSLEER. V lost 0 bases to trimming and J lost 5 bases, with 19 bases between them. These donors, healthy bone marrow donors, were studied. Donors were nominally healthy when sampled, though unrecorded immune exposures were likely. The TCR sequence derives from a woman in her 30s in good health and CMV-seronegative. V and J are TRBV4-3 and TRBJ2-2, with D possibly being TRBD2 (7 bases). The specimen was PBMCs. The CDR3 nucleotides read TGCGCCAGCAGCCAAGACAGGAGGGGGGGCGAGAAGACCGGGGAGCTGTTTTTT. This sequence encodes CASSQDRRGGEKTGELFF.